The sequence of this TCR beta chain was determined in a study of blood T cell repertoires in COVID-19. TCRdb's table, derived via immunoSEQ multiplex PCR, lists solely in-frame clones and lacks some. The table records some 220,000 clones, around 85% of them present only once. The CDR3 consists of 14 residues. In germline, CDR1 is LGHDT, CDR2 YNNKEL (reference sequence). V lost 4 bases, J lost 6 bases, and 4 bases stayed unmatched. Enrollment of patients from Seattle took place during active infection, with longitudinal follow-up. This clonotype was obtained from a woman aged 70-85 years with COVID-19, enrolled during active disease. Sequencing was done on a sample of peripheral blood. The chain combines TRBV3-1 (or the pseudogene TRBV3-2) with TRBJ1-2; 11 positions match TRBD1. The CDR3, as DNA: TGTGCCAGCAGCCTCCGGGACAGGGGGGATGGCTACACCTTC. It yields the protein CASSLRDRGDGYTF.